This is a list of T cell receptor beta chains from one sample in a study of monozygotic twins with inflammatory bowel disease. TCRdb reanalyzed the 5' RACE reads and collapses them to one entry per CDR3 protein, without DNA. This table holds fewer than 350,000 distinct CDR3 sequences. Sample: blood. The source is a human donor with ulcerative colitis or Crohn's disease, or a healthy co-twin of an affected twin (not recorded which). Each CDR3 is given with its conserved first and last residue. Fields, in order: J gene, V gene, CDR3 protein.

TRBJ2-1,TRBV30,CAWSVISGRNEQFF
TRBJ1-1,TRBV4-3,CASSQEWSGMNTEAFF
TRBJ1-1,TRBV16,CASSQYFRWPIENTEAFF
TRBJ1-5,TRBV28,CASSFGHQPQHF
TRBJ2-1,TRBV29-1,CSVLKTSEQFF
TRBJ2-5,TRBV5-5,CASSPGGSETQYF
TRBJ1-6,TRBV7-9,CASSLVQGSYSPLHF
TRBJ2-7,TRBV5-6,CASSRGPSGMWGMAEQYF
TRBJ2-3,TRBV5-1,CASSLKATTGTDTQYF
TRBJ2-7,TRBV6-1,CASSQSVTYEQYF
TRBJ2-7,TRBV6-5,CASSYKGGFFYEQYF
TRBJ2-2,TRBV12-5,CASGFVPGSPRAGELFF
TRBJ2-1,TRBV24-1,CATSELTSGGPRSYNEQFF
TRBJ1-1,TRBV27,CASREGDTEAFF
TRBJ2-1,TRBV11-3,CASSLEGKQGEQFF
TRBJ1-3,TRBV29-1,CSAQANSISGNTIYF
TRBJ1-5,TRBV20-1,CSARGTAQPQHF
TRBJ2-3,TRBV4-3,CASSSWGGSADTQYF
TRBJ1-1,TRBV28,CASSAFLDTEAFF
TRBJ1-2,TRBV12-3/TRBV12-4,CASSSRDSMMGGYTF
TRBJ2-7,TRBV4-2,CASSQDPTGGPYEQYF
TRBJ1-2,TRBV29-1,CSVGQGGNYGYTF
TRBJ2-1,TRBV4-1,CASSQSLLAKGDEQFF
TRBJ2-5,TRBV7-8,CASSGITGLETQYF
TRBJ2-1,TRBV5-1,CASSFSSGGANEQFF